The source of this T cell receptor beta chain is a study of T cell repertoires in cytomegalovirus infection. In this sample, this clonotype turned up a few times. The target antigen is unknown. TCRdb itself ran the reads through MiXCR, one entry per CDR3 protein. This table holds hundreds of thousands of distinct CDR3 sequences, roughly 24% found once. Study-wide findings and caveats: Accumulated public TCR beta family frequency recognized individuals carrying CMV together with the relevant HLA.

V was pared by 5 bases and J by 5 bases, with 5 bases of the junction left unmatched. CDR3 size: 13 residues. In germline, CDR1 is MGHRA, CDR2 YSYEKL. This receptor was taken from a human donor in good health (CMV status not recorded). Some clones in this sample may be carry-over from other donors' samples. The source material was CD8+ T cells from PBMCs. The chain links TRBV4-1 to TRBJ2-5; TRBD1 matches at 7 bases. CDR3: CASSNRGQETQYF. In nucleotides, the CDR3 is TGCGCCAGCAGCAACAGGGGTCAGGAGACCCAGTACTTC.